The clone carrying this T cell receptor beta chain was picked up many times. The data are from a study of spatial heterogeneity in lung cancer. Study at large: Unique TCR and UMI combinations averaged more than ten appearances each in raw reads.

TCRdb ran MiXCR on the 5' RACE reads and lists one entry per CDR3 protein. The sample holds some 21,000 distinct CDR3 sequences, roughly 4.6% seen once. The time point here: sample taken at primary tumor resection. Whole RNA came from tumor, nontumor lung or frozen PBMC and was sequenced without being sorted. This TCR derives from a male donor with early-stage non-small cell lung cancer. The sample was PBMCs, taken at surgery.

The CDR3 DNA reads as TGCAGTGCTAGAGTCATCGGGGTCACCGGGGAGCTGTTTTTT. As protein: CSARVIGVTGELFF. The rearrangement uses TRBV20-1 and TRBJ2-2; the D gene is possibly TRBD2 (5 bases). V was trimmed by 1 base and J by 4 bases, leaving 10 bases between them. CDR1 and CDR2 (germline): DFQATT, SNEGSKA (reference sequence). The CDR3 is 14 amino acids.